The text below deals with one T cell receptor beta chain. Per individual sample, total RNA of at least 5.5 micrograms was extracted. These data come from a study of blood T cells in healthy people across ages. The germline gives CDR1 SGHRS, CDR2 YFSETQ. The CDR3 sequence is 15 residues long. The V and J ends lost 1 base and 4 bases respectively, with 12 bases between them. Primed by a sample-barcoded 5' primer and a J-beta primer mix, a second PCR proceeded for roughly 6 to 12 cycles. Via MiXCR, TCRdb re-called the 5' RACE reads, giving one row per CDR3 protein. The table shows around 800,000 distinct CDR3 sequences, with approximately 55% occurring only once.

Sequencing input: blood. The receptor comes from an elderly man in good health. This rearrangement joins TRBV5-1 to TRBJ2-1; D possibly corresponds to TRBD2 (5 bases). DNA for the CDR3: TGCGCCAGCAGCTTGTACGTGGAGGCATACAATGAGCAGTTCTTC. Translated, it gives CASSLYVEAYNEQFF.